This T cell receptor (beta chain) was obtained from a study of beta chain features in type 1 diabetes. Whole-study results and caveats: Type 1 diabetes patients showed a moderate but significant shortening of TCRB CDR3s in all four CD4+ subsets.

The germline CDR1 and CDR2 sequences are SQVTM and ANQGSEA. Deletions cut 0 bases from V and 9 bases from J, with 9 bases between. The CDR3 is 12 amino acids. This clone was detected a few times. Its antigen is not identified. One heparinised blood draw averaging roughly 120 mL was given by each donor. CD45RO/CCR7/CD25/CD127/CD95/CD27 staining was used to isolate CD4+ naive, central memory, regulatory and stem cell-like memory cells by sorting. Each sorted fraction was over 95% pure. Expressed TCRB transcripts got sequenced, as all isolated RNA was reverse transcribed. Clones were read by immunoSEQ multiplex PCR, and TCRdb kept only the in-frame ones, dropping some. The table includes under 400,000 clones, around 12% detected once.

The gene calls are TRBV29-1 and TRBJ1-5; no clear D gene. The clonotype comes from a man younger than 30 in good health. The sample taken for sequencing was naive CD4+ T cells from blood. DNA of the CDR3: TGCAGCGTTGAAGAGGCGGGAGGGCCCCAGCATTTT. Protein sequence: CSVEEAGGPQHF.